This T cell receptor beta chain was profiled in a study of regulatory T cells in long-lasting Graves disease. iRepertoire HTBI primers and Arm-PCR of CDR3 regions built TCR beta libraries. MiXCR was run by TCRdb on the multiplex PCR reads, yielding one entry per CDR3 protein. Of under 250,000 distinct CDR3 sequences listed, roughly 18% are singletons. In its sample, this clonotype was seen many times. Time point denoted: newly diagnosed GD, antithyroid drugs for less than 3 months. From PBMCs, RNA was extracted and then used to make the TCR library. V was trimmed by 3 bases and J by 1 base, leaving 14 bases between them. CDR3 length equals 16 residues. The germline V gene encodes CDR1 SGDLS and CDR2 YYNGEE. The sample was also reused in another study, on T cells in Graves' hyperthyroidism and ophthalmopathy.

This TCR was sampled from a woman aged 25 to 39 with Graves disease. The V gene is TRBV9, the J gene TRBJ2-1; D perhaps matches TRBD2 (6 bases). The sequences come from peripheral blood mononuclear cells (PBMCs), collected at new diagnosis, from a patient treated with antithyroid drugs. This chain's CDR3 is CASSEVAEYSYNEQFF. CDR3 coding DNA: TGTGCCAGCAGCGAAGTAGCGGAGTATTCCTACAATGAGCAGTTCTTC.